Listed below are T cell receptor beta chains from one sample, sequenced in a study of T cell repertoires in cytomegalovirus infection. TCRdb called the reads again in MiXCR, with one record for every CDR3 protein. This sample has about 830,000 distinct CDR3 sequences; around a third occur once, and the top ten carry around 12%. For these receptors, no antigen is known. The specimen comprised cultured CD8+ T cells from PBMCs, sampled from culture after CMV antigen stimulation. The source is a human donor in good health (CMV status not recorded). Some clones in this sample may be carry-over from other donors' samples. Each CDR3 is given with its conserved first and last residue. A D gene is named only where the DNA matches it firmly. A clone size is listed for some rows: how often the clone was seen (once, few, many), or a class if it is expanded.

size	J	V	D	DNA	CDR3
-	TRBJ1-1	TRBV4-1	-	TGCGCCAGCAGCCACTACGTACTCGGGGAGGGGGACACTGAAGCTTTCTTT	CASSHYVLGEGDTEAFF
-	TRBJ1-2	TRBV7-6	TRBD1	TGTGCCAGCAGCTTCCGGGACAGGGATGGCTACACCTTC	CASSFRDRDGYTF
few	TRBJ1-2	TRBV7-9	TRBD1	TGTGCCAGCAGCTTAGCCGGGACAGGGGACGGCTATGGCTACACCTTC	CASSLAGTGDGYGYTF
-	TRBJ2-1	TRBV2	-	TGTGCCAGCAATGGCAGGGTAAACAATGAGCAGTTCTTC	CASNGRVNNEQFF
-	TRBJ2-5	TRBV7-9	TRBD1	TGTGCCAGCACCCCGGACAGGCAAGAGACCCAGTACTTC	CASTPDRQETQYF
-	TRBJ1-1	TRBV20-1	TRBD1	TGCAGTCCTAGGGGGCCGGGACAGGGGGCGTTGGAAGCTTTCTTT	CSPRGPGQGALEAFF
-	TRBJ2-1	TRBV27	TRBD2	TGTGCCAGCAGTTTGATCAGCGGGGGGGTCAATGAGCAGTTCTTC	CASSLISGGVNEQFF
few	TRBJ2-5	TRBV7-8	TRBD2	TGTGCCAGCAGCTTAGCCCCTGGGACTAGCGGGGGTACTAATATCGAGACCCAGTACTTC	CASSLAPGTSGGTNIETQYF
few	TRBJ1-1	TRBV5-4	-	TGTGCCAGCAGCTTGCAGGGTAGAGACACTGAAGCTTTCTTT	CASSLQGRDTEAFF
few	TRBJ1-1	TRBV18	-	TGTGCCAGCTCACGGCGGGACCGCTCAGGATCTGAAGCTTTCTTT	CASSRRDRSGSEAFF
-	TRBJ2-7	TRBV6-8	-	TGTGCCGGCAGTTACTCCGTGGGCTACGAGCAGTACTTC	CAGSYSVGYEQYF
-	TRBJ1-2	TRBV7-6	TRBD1	TGTACCAGCAGCACAGGGGGATATGGCTACACCTTC	CTSSTGGYGYTF
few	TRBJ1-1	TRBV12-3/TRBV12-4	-	TGTGCCAGCAGTTTAGGGGTTGCAGGGGACACTGAAGCTTTCTTT	CASSLGVAGDTEAFF
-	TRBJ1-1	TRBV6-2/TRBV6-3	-	TGTGCCAGCAGTTATCCGCGGACTGAAGCTTTCTTT	CASSYPRTEAFF
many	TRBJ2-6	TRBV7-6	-	TGTGCCAGCAGCGGGATCTCTGGGGCCAACGTCCTGACTTTC	CASSGISGANVLTF
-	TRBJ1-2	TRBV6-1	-	TGTGCCAGCAGTGAATTGGGCAGTATCTTTGGCTACACCTTC	CASSELGSIFGYTF
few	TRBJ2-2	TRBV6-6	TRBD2	TGTGCCAGCAGCCCGGGGAGCGGGGGAGTCGGGGAGCTGTTTTTT	CASSPGSGGVGELFF
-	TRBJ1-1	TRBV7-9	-	TGTGCCAGCAGCTCAACCGCGGGACGGGTGAACACTGAAGCTTTCTTT	CASSSTAGRVNTEAFF
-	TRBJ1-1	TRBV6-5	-	TGTGCCAGCAGTCCCACGCGTTCAGGGGTGCCTGAAGCTTTCTTT	CASSPTRSGVPEAFF
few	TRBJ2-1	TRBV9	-	TGTGCCAGCAGGCCCGGACAGTTCTTC	CASRPGQFF
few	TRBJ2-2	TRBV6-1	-	TGTGCCAGCAGATCACTCAGGGAAGAGCGGCACACCGGGGAGCTGTTTTTT	CASRSLREERHTGELFF
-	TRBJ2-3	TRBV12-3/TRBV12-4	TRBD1	TGTGCCAGCAACTGGGACAGCCCCACAGATACGCAGTATTTT	CASNWDSPTDTQYF
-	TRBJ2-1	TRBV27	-	TGTGCCAGCAGTTTGCCTGAGCGAGCCAGGGGTGAGCAGTTCTTC	CASSLPERARGEQFF
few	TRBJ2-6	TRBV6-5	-	TGTGCCAGCAGTTACTTTTTAGGGGCCCTCTCTGGGGCCAACGTCCTGACTTTC	CASSYFLGALSGANVLTF
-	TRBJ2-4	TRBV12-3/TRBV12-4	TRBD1	TGTGCCAGCAGTGATGCTAGGACAGGGAAAAACATTCAGTACTTC	CASSDARTGKNIQYF
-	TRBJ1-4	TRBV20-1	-	TGCAGTGCCCCAACTAATGAAAAACTGTTTTTT	CSAPTNEKLFF
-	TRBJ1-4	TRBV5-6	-	TGTGCCAGCAGCTCAGCAGGGGCTAATGAAAAACTGTTTTTT	CASSSAGANEKLFF
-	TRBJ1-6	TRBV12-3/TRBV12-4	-	TGTGCCAGCACTGTGAGGGACCCCTATAATTCACCCCTCCACTTT	CASTVRDPYNSPLHF
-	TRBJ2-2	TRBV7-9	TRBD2	TGTGCCAGCCTTACTAGCGCTGCGAACACCGGGGAGCTGTTTTTT	CASLTSAANTGELFF
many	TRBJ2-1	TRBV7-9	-	TGTGCCAGCAGCCCCAACGATGAGCAGTTCTTC	CASSPNDEQFF
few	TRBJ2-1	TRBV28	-	TGTGCCAGCAGTGGCCCCCGGGGGGCAGGCTACAATGAGCAGTTCTTC	CASSGPRGAGYNEQFF
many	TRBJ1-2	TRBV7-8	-	TGTGCCAGCAGCTTAATTTCTAACTATGGCTACACCTTC	CASSLISNYGYTF
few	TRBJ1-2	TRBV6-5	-	TGTGCCAGCAGTCACGAACCGGGACTTACAAACTATGGCTACACCTTC	CASSHEPGLTNYGYTF
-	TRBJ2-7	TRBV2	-	TGTGCCAGCCGGGGTGTCGAGCAGTACTTC	CASRGVEQYF
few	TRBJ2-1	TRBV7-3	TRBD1	TGTGCCAGCAGCTTAATTTTAGGGACAGGTACTAACAATGAGCAGTTCTTC	CASSLILGTGTNNEQFF
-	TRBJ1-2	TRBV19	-	TGTGCCAGTAGTATAGACGTGACCCCACAGAGATCGGCTGGCTACACCTTC	CASSIDVTPQRSAGYTF